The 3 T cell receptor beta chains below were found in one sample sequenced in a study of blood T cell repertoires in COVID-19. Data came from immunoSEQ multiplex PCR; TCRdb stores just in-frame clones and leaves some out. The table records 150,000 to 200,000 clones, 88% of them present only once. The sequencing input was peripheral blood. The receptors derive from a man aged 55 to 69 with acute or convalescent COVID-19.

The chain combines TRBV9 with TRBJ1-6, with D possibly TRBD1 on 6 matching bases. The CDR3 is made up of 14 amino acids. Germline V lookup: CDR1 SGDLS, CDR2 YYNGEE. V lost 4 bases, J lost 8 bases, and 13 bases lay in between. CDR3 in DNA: TGTGCCAGCAGCCCCACAGGGTCGGATTCACCCCTCCACTTT. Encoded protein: CASSPTGSDSPLHF.

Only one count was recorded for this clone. CDR3 loop: CASSFTGGQETQYF. The CDR3 coding sequence is TGTGCCAGCAGCTTCACAGGGGGCCAGGAGACCCAGTACTTC. The rearrangement links TRBV7-2 to TRBJ2-5; TRBD1 aligns across 9 bases. Germline CDR1 is SGHTA and CDR2 is FQGNSA. CDR3 size: 14 residues. V lost 3 bases, J lost 5 bases, and 4 bases stayed unmatched.

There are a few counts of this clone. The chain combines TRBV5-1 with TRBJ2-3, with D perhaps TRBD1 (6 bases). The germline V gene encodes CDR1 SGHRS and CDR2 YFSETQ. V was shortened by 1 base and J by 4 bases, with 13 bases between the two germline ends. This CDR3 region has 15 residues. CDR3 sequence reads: CASSLTGIFPDTQYF. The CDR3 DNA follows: TGCGCCAGCAGCTTGACAGGGATATTTCCAGATACGCAGTATTTT. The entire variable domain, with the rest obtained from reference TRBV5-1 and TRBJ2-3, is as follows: KAGVTQTPRYLIKTRGQQVTLSCSPISGHRSVSWYQQTPGQGLQFLFEYFSETQRNKGNFPGRFSGRQFSNSRSEMNVSTLELGDSALYLCASSLTGIFPDTQYFGPGTRLTVL.